This T cell receptor (beta chain) was sequenced in a study of T cells after yellow fever vaccination. UMIs and a universal primer site were added when TCR cDNA was made by 5'RACE template switching. TCRdb re-derived calls from the 5' RACE reads in MiXCR, one entry per CDR3 protein. The sample records some 300,000 distinct CDR3 sequences, about 7.8% being singletons. This clonotype was counted between two and nine times. Germline V gene lookup returns CDR1 MNHEY and CDR2 SMNVEV (reference sequence). The CDR3 runs 12 residues. V was shortened by 8 bases and J by 3 bases, with 10 bases between the two germline ends.

This chain links TRBV27 with TRBJ1-1; D is undetermined. The sequences come from PBMCs, collected about 49 days after the first yellow fever vaccination. This clonotype originated in a man younger than 35 who received the YFV17D yellow fever vaccine. CDR3 in amino acids: CASRRGYTEAFF. For the CDR3, the DNA is TGTGCCAGCCGTCGAGGTTACACTGAAGCTTTCTTT.